This T cell receptor (beta chain) was documented in a study of tumor-infiltrating lymphocytes in primary liver carcinoma. Across the whole study: Aged between 30 and 69 years, the patients were men and women.

Germline loops: CDR1 ENHRY, CDR2 SYGVKD. The CDR3 runs to 14 residues. V shed 10 bases and J shed 0 bases, with 16 bases lying between them. Production of TCR beta cDNA used 400 to 600 ng total RNA together with a constant-region primer. Three nested multiplex PCR rounds, a slightly modified ARM-PCR, produced the libraries for TCR beta. It was with TRBV1-TRBV30 forward primers and a C-beta reverse primer that the first two PCR rounds were run, at around 9 cycles each. TCRdb passed the multiplex PCR reads through MiXCR, listing each CDR3 protein once. The sample gives some 320,000 distinct CDR3 sequences, approximately 60% of which show up once; more than 8.5% is in the top ten. Blood RNA originated from unsorted whole blood, with germline DNA additionally extracted. With chronic HBV infection, the patients were also treatment-naive. Roughly 4 milliliters of peripheral blood were gathered ahead of the operation.

This clonotype came up many times. The antigen remains undetermined. Findings and limits, study-wide: Tumor-adjacent and tumor-blood pairs overlapped less than tumor region pairs did.

This sequence was found in a man aged 40-49 years with primary liver carcinoma and hepatitis B virus infection. The specimen sequenced was peripheral blood. This chain uses TRBV10-3 with TRBJ2-7; weak D call: TRBD1 (6 bases). In DNA form, the CDR3 reads TGTGCCAGCAGACAGGACACCTTCTCCTACGAGCAGTACTTC. Protein sequence: CASRQDTFSYEQYF.